These 27 T cell receptor beta chains were all obtained from the same sample, sequenced in a study of T cells in Graves' hyperthyroidism and ophthalmopathy. It was RNA transcripts that yielded the amplified TCR beta CDR3 regions. A set of HTBI primers served as the primers for a first-round RT-PCR of the TCR CDR3. One entry per CDR3 protein, called by TCRdb with MiXCR from the multiplex PCR reads. The top ten clones hold around 4% of a sample with 360,000 or so distinct CDR3 sequences, over 15% of them seen once. Material for sequencing was blood. The receptors shown here come from a woman aged 18 to 35 with Graves' hyperthyroidism.

Concerning this clonotype: The CDR3 end shows no conserved phenylalanine or tryptophan, and so a read error is likely. The V call is TRBV12-5, the J call TRBJ1-2; a possible D gene is TRBD1 (5 bases). V was clipped by 3 bases and J by 8 bases, with 13 bases between them. CDR1 and CDR2 from the germline V gene are LGHNT and FRNRAP. The CDR3 is made up of 13 amino acids. The CDR3 here is CASGFGRVGGYTL. The CDR3 nucleotides are TGTGCTAGTGGTTTCGGCAGGGTGGGGGGCTACACCTTG.

The chain links TRBV29-1 to TRBJ2-5; no clear D. The germline V and J ends were trimmed by 6 bases and 4 bases, with 15 bases remaining between them. This CDR3 region has 13 residues. CDR1 and CDR2 from the germline V gene are SQVTM and ANQGSEA. The CDR3 region has the DNA TGCAGCGTCCATTCGAGTAACGGAGAGACCCAGTACTTC. Amino acid sequence: CSVHSSNGETQYF.

This chain links TRBV24-1 with TRBJ1-2; unclear D gene. The CDR3 has 12 residues. Trimming shortened V by 5 bases and J by 6 bases, and 9 bases separated the two germline ends. Looked up from germline, CDR1 is KGHDR and CDR2 is SFDVKD. This CDR3 is CATSGNSHGYTF. The CDR3 DNA reads TGTGCCACCAGTGGGAACAGTCATGGCTACACCTTC.

This clonotype showed up many times. The chain links TRBV24-1 to TRBJ2-2; D remains unclear. The length of the CDR3 is 13 residues. In germline, CDR1 is KGHDR, CDR2 SFDVKD. V lost 5 bases and J 1 base, leaving 4 bases between the germline ends. The CDR3 sequence: CATSAQNTGELFF. CDR3 in DNA: TGTGCCACCAGTGCCCAGAACACCGGGGAGCTGTTTTTT.

Many counts were recorded for this clonotype. The CDR3 spells CAISALAEDNYGYTF. In DNA form, the CDR3 reads TGTGCCATCAGTGCGTTGGCAGAAGATAACTATGGCTACACCTTC. The V call is TRBV10-3, the J call TRBJ1-2; D is unclear. CDR1 and CDR2 from the germline V gene are ENHRY and SYGVKD. The CDR3 sequence is 15 residues long. Trimming cost V 4 bases and J 1 base, with 13 bases left between them.

Concerning this clonotype itself: This may be a read error, as it is one base from a much larger clone. The chain recombines TRBV5-1 with TRBJ2-4; 10 nucleotides align to TRBD1. CDR1 and CDR2 from the germline V gene are SGHRS and YFSETQ. This CDR3 contains 13 residues. The CDR3 region is CASSGTGDAIKYF. Written as DNA, the CDR3 is TGCGCCAGCTCCGGGACAGGGGATGCCATTAAGTACTTC.

This clonotype has at least ten counts. This rearrangement joins TRBV6-1 to TRBJ2-7; 7 bases are a match to TRBD2. Trimming removed 8 bases from V and 3 bases from J; junction bases left unmatched: 7. This CDR3 is built from 13 residues. Germline V CDR1 and CDR2: MNHNS, SASEGT. CDR3 coding DNA: TGTGCCAGCGGGGGGGTGGGGATCTACGAGCAGTACTTC. Amino acids: CASGGVGIYEQYF.

As concerns this clonotype: This could be a read error, since a much larger clone is one nucleotide away. The chain combines TRBV11-2 with TRBJ2-5; no definite D call. CDR1 is SGHAT, CDR2 FQNNGV, per germline. This CDR3 contains 13 residues. Between the trimmed V and J ends, which lost 3 bases and 5 bases, there was a span of 10 bases. The CDR3 sequence: CASSFECRETQYF. The CDR3, as DNA: TGTGCCAGCAGCTTTGAGTGCCGGGAGACCCAGTACTTC.

This clonotype has just a few counts. The chain has TRBV10-3 and TRBJ1-5; the D is unclear. The CDR3 consists of 14 residues. CDR1 and CDR2 (germline): ENHRY, SYGVKD. Trimming removed 2 bases at V and 4 bases at J, with 9 bases between. The DNA for the CDR3 is TGTGCCATCAGTGAGCCGGGTGGAAATCAGCCCCAGCATTTT. It encodes CAISEPGGNQPQHF.

This clonotype was counted ten times or more. The gene calls are TRBV7-9 and TRBJ1-2; 8 nucleotides align to TRBD1. Germline V gene data show CDR1 as SEHNR and CDR2 as FQNEAQ (reference sequence). V lost 5 bases, J lost 8 bases, and 13 bases stayed unmatched. CDR3 length equals 15 residues. CDR3 region: CASSLSRGLTGGYTF. CDR3 coding DNA: TGTGCCAGCAGCCTTTCCAGGGGGCTGACTGGGGGCTACACCTTC.

This clonotype occurred many times. V and J are TRBV5-4 and TRBJ1-1; D is unclear. This CDR3 spans 14 amino acids. CDR1 is SGHNT, CDR2 YYREEE, per germline (reference sequence). The V end lost 4 bases, the J end lost 1 base, and 11 bases lay between the germline ends. The CDR3 sequence is CASSPRSANTEAFF. CDR3 DNA sequence: TGTGCCAGCAGCCCAAGGTCGGCGAACACTGAAGCTTTCTTT.

This clonotype was counted many times. The chain links TRBV9 to TRBJ2-5, with a possible D match to TRBD2 (6 bases). The CDR3 contains 15 residues. Trimming shortened V by 0 bases and J by 3 bases, and 12 bases separated the two germline ends. CDR1 and CDR2 (germline): SGDLS, YYNGEE. The CDR3 DNA follows: TGTGCCAGCAGCGTAGGTGGGGGACTTAAAGAGACCCAGTACTTC. This sequence encodes CASSVGGGLKETQYF.

This rearrangement joins TRBV15 to TRBJ1-1; the D is unclear. V lost 1 base and J lost 1, with 4 bases in between. This CDR3 contains 13 residues. CDR1 is LNHNV and CDR2 is YYDKDF in the germline V gene (reference sequence). CDR3 bases: TGTGCCACCAGCAGAGCGGGGAACACTGAAGCTTTCTTT. Its translation is CATSRAGNTEAFF.

The chain combines TRBV19 with TRBJ1-5; perhaps TRBD1 as D (5 bases). V shed 5 bases and J shed 0 bases, with 8 bases lying between them. In germline, CDR1 is LNHDA, CDR2 SQIVND (reference sequence). The CDR3 loop spans 14 amino acids. DNA for the CDR3: TGTGCCAGTAGTGATGGACATAGCAATCAGCCCCAGCATTTT. Translating gives CASSDGHSNQPQHF.

This clonotype was recorded at least ten times. The V call is TRBV29-1, the J call TRBJ2-7, with D perhaps TRBD1 (6 bases). The CDR3 sequence is 13 residues long. V lost 7 bases and J 6 bases, leaving 19 bases between the germline ends. Germline V lookup: CDR1 SQVTM, CDR2 ANQGSEA. CDR3: CSAGQIAFSEQYF. The CDR3 DNA reads as TGCAGCGCTGGACAGATAGCCTTCTCCGAGCAGTACTTC.

In this sample, this clonotype turned up a few times. The V and J genes are TRBV27 and TRBJ1-4; a possible D gene is TRBD1 (6 bases). CDR3 length: 15 residues. From germline, CDR1 is MNHEY and CDR2 SMNVEV (reference sequence). Trimming removed 3 bases at V and 6 bases at J, with 14 bases between. The CDR3 here is CASSFRWGQDEKLFF. Written as DNA, the CDR3 is TGTGCCAGCAGTTTTAGGTGGGGACAAGATGAAAAACTGTTTTTT.

This clonotype was seen at least ten times. Here the CDR3 reads CSARDVQVSEAFF. CDR3 in DNA: TGCAGTGCTAGAGATGTCCAGGTTTCTGAAGCTTTCTTT. The genes are TRBV20-1 and TRBJ1-1; no reliable D call. The V end lost 0 bases, the J end lost 6 bases, and 11 bases lay between the germline ends. The CDR3 sequence is 13 residues long. CDR1 and CDR2 from the germline V gene are DFQATT and SNEGSKA (reference sequence).

The V call is TRBV5-1, the J call TRBJ1-6; TRBD1 is a possible D gene (5 bases). Germline V gene sequence: CDR1 SGHRS, CDR2 YFSETQ. This CDR3 has 13 amino acids. Trimming stripped 1 base from V and 8 bases from J, with 7 bases between. CDR3 sequence (DNA): TGCGCCAGCAGCTTGCAGGGCGATTCACCCCTCCACTTT. It encodes CASSLQGDSPLHF.

This clonotype was picked up many times. The chain has TRBV28 and TRBJ1-5; TRBD1 might be the D (6 bases). The V gene's germline CDR1 is MDHEN and CDR2 SYDVKM. V lost 3 bases to trimming and J lost 4 bases, with 13 bases between them. This CDR3 contains 15 residues. The CDR3 DNA is TGTGCCAGCAGTTTTGGGGGGCGCGGGAATCAGCCCCAGCATTTT. Its protein is CASSFGGRGNQPQHF. The whole variable domain, filled in from reference TRBV28 and TRBJ1-5, reads DVKVTQSSRYLVKRTGEKVFLECVQDMDHENMFWYRQDPGLGLRLIYFSYDVKMKEKGDIPEGYSVSREKKERFSLILESASTNQTSMYLCASSFGGRGNQPQHFGDGTRLSIL.

This clonotype was detected ten times or more. The rearrangement uses TRBV11-3 and TRBJ1-1; TRBD1 is a possible D gene (6 bases). Trimming pared 5 bases from V and 6 bases from J, leaving 22 bases between. Germline V gene lookup returns CDR1 SGHNT and CDR2 YENEEA. The CDR3 consists of 16 residues. CDR3 in amino acids: CASSKSSGTSGPEAFF. Here the CDR3 DNA reads TGTGCCAGCAGCAAATCATCCGGGACATCCGGCCCTGAAGCTTTCTTT.

In this sample, this clonotype turned up many times. The chain joins TRBV19 to TRBJ1-5, with TRBD1 identical over 8 bases. Germline CDR1 reads LNHDA; CDR2 reads SQIVND (reference sequence). This CDR3 is 14 amino acids long. With V trimmed by 3 bases and J by 6 bases, 4 bases remained unmatched. DNA for the CDR3: TGTGCCAGTAGTATCAGGGGGCCGAGTCAGCCCCAGCATTTT. It encodes CASSIRGPSQPQHF.

The table lists this clonotype with many counts. The genes are TRBV19 and TRBJ1-2, with D possibly matching TRBD1 (6 bases). Germline loops: CDR1 LNHDA, CDR2 SQIVND (reference sequence). CDR3 length equals 14 residues. Trimming pared 3 bases from V and 4 bases from J, leaving 12 bases between. The CDR3 DNA reads as TGTGCCAGTAGTATCGAGGGGGAAGGCTATGGCTACACCTTC. Amino acid sequence: CASSIEGEGYGYTF.

This clonotype is labeled medium-sized. V usage is TRBV6-2 or TRBV6-3 and J usage is TRBJ1-1; D call uncertain. V lost 6 bases and J lost 0, with 11 bases in between. The CDR3 sequence is 14 residues long. Per the germline V gene, CDR1 is MNHEY and CDR2 is SVGEGT. As DNA, the CDR3 is TGTGCCAGCAGCGACGGGAACATGAACACTGAAGCTTTCTTT. It specifies CASSDGNMNTEAFF.

This clonotype was recorded many times. The rearrangement links TRBV30 to TRBJ2-7; TRBD2 agrees at 9 bases. This CDR3 is built from 14 residues. Germline V gives CDR1 GTSNPN, CDR2 SVGIG (reference sequence). V gave up 3 bases and J gave up 4 bases; unmatched junction bases: 7. CDR3 in DNA: TGTGCCTGGAGGGACAGCGGGGGGCGGTACGAGCAGTACTTC. It translates to CAWRDSGGRYEQYF.

This clonotype came up many times. The V and J genes are TRBV20-1 and TRBJ2-7, with D perhaps TRBD1 (5 bases). Per germline, CDR1 DFQATT and CDR2 SNEGSKA (reference sequence). This CDR3 spans 14 amino acids. Trimming shortened V by 3 bases and J by 2 bases, and 14 bases separated the two germline ends. DNA of the CDR3: TGCAGTGCTAGTAACCCAGGGTGGACCTACGAGCAGTACTTC. It yields the protein CSASNPGWTYEQYF.

V gene TRBV27 combines with J gene TRBJ2-5, with TRBD1 identical over 7 bases. Germline loops: CDR1 MNHEY, CDR2 SMNVEV (reference sequence). The CDR3 is made up of 15 amino acids. V gave up 5 bases and J gave up 2 bases; unmatched junction bases: 8. In DNA form, the CDR3 reads TGTGCCAGCAGTATCCGGGACAGTTCACAAGAGACCCAGTACTTC. Protein sequence: CASSIRDSSQETQYF.

The chain combines TRBV19 with TRBJ2-2; D may match TRBD1 or TRBD2 (5 bases each). CDR3 size: 13 residues. Germline V gene sequence: CDR1 LNHDA, CDR2 SQIVND (reference sequence). Trimming removed 3 bases from V and 4 bases from J, with 6 bases in between. The CDR3 DNA reads TGTGCCAGTAGTATTGGGGGCACCGGGGAGCTGTTTTTT. It codes for CASSIGGTGELFF.